This T cell receptor beta chain appears in the sequencing data of a study of blood T cell repertoires in COVID-19. Study context: Some COVID-19 samples were acute and others convalescent; all came from the United States, Italy and Spain. PBMCs, B-cell-depleted T cells, or T cells provided the cDNA or gDNA that made up the material.

V was pared by 7 bases and J by 3 bases, with 7 bases between. CDR3 length: 12 residues. The germline V gene has CDR1 MDHEN and CDR2 SYDVKM. As handled by the study authors: Estimates of nucleated cell counts were drawn from the amplification of reference gene primers. The data were produced by immunoSEQ multiplex PCR, yet TCRdb's version contains in-frame clones alone and is incomplete. V, J and clone size are those of that table, while D and trimming were read from the DNA. In the table there are some 66,000 clones, about nine tenths of which are singletons. Sequenced sample: peripheral blood. The V call is TRBV28, the J call TRBJ2-1; D might be TRBD2 (6 bases). The sequence derives from a human donor in a cohort sampled during active COVID-19. CDR3: CASMGGYNEQFF. The CDR3 coding sequence is TGTGCCAGCATGGGGGGCTACAATGAGCAGTTCTTC. Supplemented by reference TRBV28 and TRBJ2-1, the full variable domain reads DVKVTQSSRYLVKRTGEKVFLECVQDMDHENMFWYRQDPGLGLRLIYFSYDVKMKEKGDIPEGYSVSREKKERFSLILESASTNQTSMYLCASMGGYNEQFFGPGTRLTVL.